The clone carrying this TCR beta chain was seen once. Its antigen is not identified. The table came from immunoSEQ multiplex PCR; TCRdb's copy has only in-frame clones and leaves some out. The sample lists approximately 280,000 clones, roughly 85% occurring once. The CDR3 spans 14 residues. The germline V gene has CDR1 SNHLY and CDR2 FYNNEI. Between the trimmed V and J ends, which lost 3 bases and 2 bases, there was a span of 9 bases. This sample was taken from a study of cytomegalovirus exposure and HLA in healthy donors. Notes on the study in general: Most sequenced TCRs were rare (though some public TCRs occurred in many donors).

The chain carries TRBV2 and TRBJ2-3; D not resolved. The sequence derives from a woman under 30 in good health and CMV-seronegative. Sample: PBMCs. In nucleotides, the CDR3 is TGTGCCAGCAGTGAGTTGCTAGTCACAGATACGCAGTATTTT. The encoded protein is CASSELLVTDTQYF.